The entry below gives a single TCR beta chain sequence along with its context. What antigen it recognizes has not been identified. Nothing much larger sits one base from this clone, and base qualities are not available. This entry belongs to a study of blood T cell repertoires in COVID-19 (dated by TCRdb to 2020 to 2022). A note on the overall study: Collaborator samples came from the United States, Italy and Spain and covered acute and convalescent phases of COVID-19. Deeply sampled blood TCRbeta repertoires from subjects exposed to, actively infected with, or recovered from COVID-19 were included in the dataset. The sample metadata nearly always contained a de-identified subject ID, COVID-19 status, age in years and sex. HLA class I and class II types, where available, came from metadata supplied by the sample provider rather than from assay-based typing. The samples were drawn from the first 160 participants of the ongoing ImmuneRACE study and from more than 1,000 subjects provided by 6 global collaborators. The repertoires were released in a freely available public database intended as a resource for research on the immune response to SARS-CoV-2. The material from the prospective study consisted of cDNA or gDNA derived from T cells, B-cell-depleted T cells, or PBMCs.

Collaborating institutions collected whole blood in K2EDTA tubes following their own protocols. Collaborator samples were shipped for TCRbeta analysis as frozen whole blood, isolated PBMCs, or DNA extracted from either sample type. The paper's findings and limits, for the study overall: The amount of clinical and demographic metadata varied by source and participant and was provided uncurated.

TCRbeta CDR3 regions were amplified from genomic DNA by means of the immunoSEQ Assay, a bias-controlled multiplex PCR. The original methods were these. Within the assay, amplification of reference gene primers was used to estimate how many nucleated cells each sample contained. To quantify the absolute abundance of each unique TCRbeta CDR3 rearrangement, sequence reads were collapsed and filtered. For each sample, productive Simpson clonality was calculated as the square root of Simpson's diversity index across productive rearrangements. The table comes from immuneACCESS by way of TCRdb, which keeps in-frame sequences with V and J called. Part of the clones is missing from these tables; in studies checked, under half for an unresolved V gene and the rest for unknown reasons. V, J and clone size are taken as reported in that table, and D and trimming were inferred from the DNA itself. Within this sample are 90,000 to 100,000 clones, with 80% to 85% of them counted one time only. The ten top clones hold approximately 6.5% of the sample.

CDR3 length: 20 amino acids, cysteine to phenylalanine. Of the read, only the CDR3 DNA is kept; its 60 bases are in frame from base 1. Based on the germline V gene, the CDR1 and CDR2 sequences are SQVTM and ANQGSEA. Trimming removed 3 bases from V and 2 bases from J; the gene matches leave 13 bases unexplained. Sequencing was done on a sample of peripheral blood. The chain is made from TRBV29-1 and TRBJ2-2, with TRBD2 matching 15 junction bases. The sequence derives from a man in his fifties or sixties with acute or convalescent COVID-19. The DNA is TGCAGCGTTGAGAGTCCGGGACTAGCGGGGGGTCCCATCAACACCGGGGAGCTGTTTTTT. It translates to CSVESPGLAGGPINTGELFF.